Following are 18 T cell receptor beta chains from one sample sequenced in a study of T cell changes during pregnancy in multiple sclerosis. Produced via immunoSEQ multiplex PCR; TCRdb's table is partial and in-frame only. Of over 50,000 clones listed, 90% are singletons. The source was peripheral blood, collected in the first trimester of pregnancy. These receptors all come from a female donor in good health, enrolled as a control in a pregnancy study.

The rearrangement joins TRBV5-4 to TRBJ2-7, with D tentatively TRBD1 (6 bases). This CDR3 region has 13 residues. From germline, CDR1 is SGHNT and CDR2 YYREEE (reference sequence). V was trimmed by 3 bases and J by 6 bases, leaving 13 bases between them. The CDR3: CASSYRDTAEQYF. CDR3 nucleotides: TGTGCCAGCAGCTACCGGGACACTGCCGAGCAGTACTTC.

This chain connects TRBV27 to TRBJ2-7; the match to TRBD2 covers 8 bases. CDR1 is MNHEY and CDR2 is SMNVEV in the germline V gene (reference sequence). CDR3 size: 20 residues. The J segment lost 2 bases and the V segment lost 2 bases, leaving 20 bases of the junction unmatched. In DNA, the CDR3 is TGTGCCAGCAGTTTAGGATGGGGGGGGGCGCGGCGGGGGGAAACCTACGAGCAGTACTTC. Its protein product is CASSLGWGGARRGETYEQYF.

The chain combines TRBV27 with TRBJ1-1; D perhaps matches TRBD1 (5 bases). Germline CDR1 MNHEY, CDR2 SMNVEV (reference sequence). The CDR3 totals 14 residues. Trimming left V 10 bases short and J 0 bases short, with 15 bases between. CDR3 loop: CATRTLGVNTEAFF. The CDR3 DNA reads TGTGCCACCCGGACACTCGGTGTGAACACTGAAGCTTTCTTT.

The rearrangement uses TRBV9 and TRBJ1-5, with 8 bases that match TRBD1. V was clipped by 0 bases and J by 4 bases; unmatched bases: 9. CDR3 length equals 17 residues. Germline V lookup: CDR1 SGDLS, CDR2 YYNGEE. CDR3 bases: TGTGCCAGCAGCGTAGGCCGGACAGGGTTCAGGAATCAGCCCCAGCATTTT. As protein: CASSVGRTGFRNQPQHF.

The chain joins TRBV28 to TRBJ2-5; a weak D match, TRBD1 (6 bases). From germline, CDR1 is MDHEN and CDR2 SYDVKM. V was pared by 5 bases and J by 7 bases, with 23 bases between. The length of the CDR3 is 16 residues. The CDR3 loop is CASSPVDRLAKVTQYF. In DNA, the CDR3 is TGTGCCAGCAGTCCAGTGGACAGATTGGCGAAAGTGACCCAGTACTTC.

Only one count was recorded for this clone. The rearrangement uses TRBV9 and TRBJ2-5; TRBD1 agrees at 7 bases. In germline, CDR1 is SGDLS, CDR2 YYNGEE. The V and J ends lost 3 bases and 4 bases, in that order; junction bases with no gene match: 12. The CDR3 sequence is 16 residues long. For the CDR3, the DNA is TGTGCCAGCAGCGCCATGAGGACAGGTGTCGGAGAGACCCAGTACTTC. Its translation: CASSAMRTGVGETQYF.

V is TRBV7-3 and J is TRBJ2-2, with a tentative D call TRBD1 (6 bases). The CDR3 is made up of 16 amino acids. Per germline, CDR1 SGHTA and CDR2 FQGTGA. Between the trimmed V and J ends, which lost 4 bases and 0 bases, there was a span of 12 bases. The CDR3 nucleotides are TGTGCCAGCAGCTCGGTAGAGGGGGCGAACACCGGGGAGCTGTTTTTT. Protein: CASSSVEGANTGELFF.

This clone was recorded once. In DNA, the CDR3 is TGTGCCAGCAGTTTATCACAATACGAGCAGTACTTC. As protein: CASSLSQYEQYF. This chain connects TRBV27 to TRBJ2-7; D uncertain. The V gene lost 0 bases and the J gene lost 4 bases, with 4 bases spanning the gap. CDR1 MNHEY and CDR2 SMNVEV come from the germline V gene (reference sequence). The CDR3 is made up of 12 amino acids.

The genes are TRBV7-9 and TRBJ2-1; 7 bases map to TRBD1. Germline assignment: CDR1 SEHNR and CDR2 FQNEAQ (reference sequence). The CDR3 extends over 15 amino acids. The V segment lost 5 bases and the J segment 6 bases; nucleotides outside the gene matches: 10. The CDR3 nucleotides read TGTGCCAGCAGCCTACTCCGACAGGGCAGCAATGAGCAGTTCTTC. Translating it yields CASSLLRQGSNEQFF.

The chain uses TRBV6-1 and TRBJ2-3; 11 bases align to TRBD2. Germline loops: CDR1 MNHNS, CDR2 SASEGT. V lost 3 bases and J lost 6; bases outside the gene matches: 11. This CDR3 is 17 amino acids long. This CDR3 is CASSDGSGRAGWDTQYF. In DNA, the CDR3 is TGTGCCAGCAGTGACGGTAGCGGGAGGGCCGGGTGGGATACGCAGTATTTT.

The V and J genes are TRBV27 and TRBJ2-7; 8 nucleotides match TRBD1. Germline-derived CDR1 and CDR2 are MNHEY and SMNVEV (reference sequence). The CDR3 sequence is 15 residues long. V trimming: 6 bases; J trimming: 3 bases; junction bases outside the gene matches: 10. Written as DNA, the CDR3 is TGTGCCAGCAGGCCTCGGGGACAGGCCTACTACGAGCAGTACTTC. It yields the protein CASRPRGQAYYEQYF.

The chain recombines TRBV16 with TRBJ2-3, with D uncertain. Germline V gene sequence: CDR1 KGHSY, CDR2 FQNENV. The CDR3 is 15 amino acids. The V and J ends lost 4 bases and 2 bases respectively, with 13 bases between them. In DNA, the CDR3 is TGTGCCAGCAGCCTTCCCGGTGGTTTCACAGATACGCAGTATTTT. Encoded protein: CASSLPGGFTDTQYF.

A remark on this clone: A read error may produce the germline difference seen at one junction end. This sequence joins TRBV5-6 and TRBJ1-2; D gene unclear. Per germline, CDR1 SGHDT and CDR2 YYEEEE. CDR3 length: 16 residues. CDR3 sequence reads: CASSLTTRGASYSYTF. In DNA, the CDR3 is TGTGCCAGCAGCTTGACTACCAGAGGCGCCTCCTATAGCTACACCTTC.

The gene calls are TRBV7-6 and TRBJ2-5; 7 positions match TRBD1. Germline V gene data show CDR1 as SGHVS and CDR2 as FNYEAQ. The CDR3 runs 14 residues. Trimming removed 2 bases from V and 2 bases from J; junction bases left unmatched: 2. CDR3 DNA: TGTGCCAGCAGCTTACGGGACAGTCAAGAGACCCAGTACTTC. It codes for CASSLRDSQETQYF.

In nucleotides, the CDR3 is TGTGCCAGCAGCTTGGGAACGACAGTTTCTGGAAACACCATATATTTT. It encodes CASSLGTTVSGNTIYF. The chain joins TRBV5-5 to TRBJ1-3; D perhaps matches TRBD1 (5 bases). V lost 0 bases to trimming and J lost 1 base, with 11 bases between them. Per germline, CDR1 SGHKS and CDR2 YYEKEE (reference sequence). The CDR3 length is 16 residues.

This clone was found once. V and J are TRBV2 and TRBJ2-7, with 10 bases that match TRBD2. Germline loops: CDR1 SNHLY, CDR2 FYNNEI. V shed 3 bases and J 2 bases; nucleotides not matched to a gene: 4. CDR3 length: 15 residues. This CDR3 reads CASSEASGSTYEQYF. In DNA form, the CDR3 reads TGTGCCAGCAGTGAGGCTAGCGGGAGTACCTACGAGCAGTACTTC.

The CDR3 is CASSFYTGEETQYF. The CDR3 DNA is TGTGCCAGCAGCTTCTACACGGGAGAAGAGACCCAGTACTTC. V gene TRBV5-4 combines with J gene TRBJ2-5; maybe TRBD2 (6 bases). Trimming pared 2 bases from V and 3 bases from J, leaving 11 bases between. CDR1 and CDR2 from the germline V gene are SGHNT and YYREEE (reference sequence). The CDR3 totals 14 residues.

The chain couples TRBV27 to TRBJ1-1, with D possibly being TRBD1 (6 bases). The CDR3 length is 15 residues. V was trimmed by 1 base and J by 1 base, leaving 10 bases between them. In germline, CDR1 is MNHEY, CDR2 SMNVEV (reference sequence). This chain's CDR3 is CASSLLGHGNTEAFF. CDR3 nucleotides: TGTGCCAGCAGTTTATTGGGACACGGGAACACTGAAGCTTTCTTT.